The TCR beta chain under discussion was sequenced for a study of T-cell reconstitution after alpha-beta-depleted transplantation in children. Study conclusions and caveats: Reports say that about two months after transplant, the alpha-beta T cells came out of several hundred graft clones that had expanded. T-cell counts and diversity at one year following transplant were attributed mainly to newly produced T cells. Surviving recipient cells, namely T cells and thymic progenitors, were the source of high day-60 TCRbeta diversity in some patients.

This clonotype was seen ten or more times. Its target is unknown. V was clipped by 5 bases and J by 8 bases, with 19 bases between them. CDR3 size: 15 residues. It was with unique molecular identifiers that the TCRbeta library was prepared. TCRdb reprocessed the PCR reads via MiXCR and lists one record per CDR3 protein. The sample consists of around 180,000 distinct CDR3 sequences, over 8.5% of them appearing once. The clonotype originates from a boy between 2 and 10 years old with acute myeloid leukemia, due to receive a stem cell transplant. The sample consisted of PBMCs, taken before TCRalphabeta/CD19-depleted stem cell transplant. The gene calls are TRBV12-3 or TRBV12-4 and TRBJ2-1; D is ambiguous. The CDR3 loop is CASSVLGPVPDEQFF. Here the CDR3 DNA reads TGTGCCAGCAGTGTCCTTGGTCCTGTTCCGGATGAGCAGTTCTTC.